A single sample gave rise to the 18 T cell receptor beta chains below, sequenced in a study of T cell repertoires in aging, cancer and after chemotherapy. TCR beta rearrangements were amplified from peripheral blood genomic DNA. A mixed TRB-A/B primer pool amplified rearranged TRB by multiplex touch-down PCR. TCRdb passed the multiplex PCR reads through MiXCR, listing each CDR3 protein once. The sample shows about 1,700 distinct CDR3 sequences, 25% to 35% of them seen only once. The sample consisted of blood. The receptors originated from a human donor with a blood cancer.

The rearrangement links TRBV19 to TRBJ1-1; 7 positions agree with TRBD1. Trimming cost V 8 bases and J 5 bases; bases outside gene matches: 17. CDR1 is LNHDA, CDR2 SQIVND, per germline (reference sequence). The CDR3 is 16 residues long. The CDR3 DNA reads as TGTGCCAGTCTAGGGGGCGGTTCGATGGGGAGTACTGAAGCTTTCTTT. This sequence encodes CASLGGGSMGSTEAFF.

This clonotype was detected only a few times. The chain uses TRBV10-3 and TRBJ1-2, with 9 nucleotides matching TRBD1. CDR1 is ENHRY and CDR2 is SYGVKD in the germline V gene. The junction had 9 bases not matched to a gene; V was cut back by 6 bases and J by 7 bases. CDR3 length: 14 amino acids. CDR3 amino acids: CAIRRDREVGGYTF. The CDR3 DNA is TGTGCCATCAGAAGGGACAGGGAAGTGGGTGGCTACACCTTC.

The J gene is TRBJ1-1, the V gene TRBV24-1; no reliable D call. The CDR3 length is 12 residues. With 5 bases removed from V and 1 base from J, the gap between germline ends came to 4 bases. Germline V gene lookup returns CDR1 KGHDR and CDR2 SFDVKD. The CDR3 region is CATSGGNTEAFF. As DNA, the CDR3 is TGTGCCACCAGTGGGGGGAACACTGAAGCTTTCTTT.

This clonotype appeared once. The chain couples TRBV27 to TRBJ1-2; possible D gene TRBD1, 5 bases. Trimming took off 10 bases at V and 4 bases at J, with 31 bases between the two ends. The germline gives CDR1 MNHEY, CDR2 SMNVEV (reference sequence). This CDR3 contains 18 residues. Here the CDR3 DNA reads TGTGCCAACACCCCTTATACAGGACAAACCCTTCCGTTCTATGGCTACACCTTC. Translated: CANTPYTGQTLPFYGYTF.

This chain uses TRBV27 with TRBJ2-2, with 10 bases that match TRBD2. The CDR3 extends over 18 amino acids. Per germline, CDR1 MNHEY and CDR2 SMNVEV (reference sequence). Unmatched junction bases numbered 9, after V lost 2 bases and J lost 3 bases. Here the CDR3 reads CASSLRGLAGAYTGELFF. CDR3 nucleotides: TGTGCCAGCAGTTTAAGGGGTCTAGCGGGGGCGTACACCGGGGAGCTGTTTTTT.

This chain links TRBV5-6 with TRBJ1-5, with 8 positions matching TRBD1. J lost 6 bases, V lost 0 bases, and 8 bases had no gene match. The CDR3 totals 16 residues. In germline, CDR1 is SGHDT, CDR2 YYEEEE. This CDR3 is CASSLGTGSFGQPQHF. CDR3 nucleotide sequence: TGTGCCAGCAGCTTGGGGACAGGGAGTTTCGGTCAGCCCCAGCATTTT.

This clonotype is judged large. V usage is TRBV19 and J usage is TRBJ2-1, with TRBD2 matching 11 bases. Germline CDR1 and CDR2: LNHDA and SQIVND (reference sequence). Trimming at V came to 1 base and at J to 7 bases, leaving 3 bases not matched to a gene. The CDR3 runs to 15 residues. Here the CDR3 DNA reads TGTGCCAGTAGTATAGTAGCGGGGGGGCGGAATGAGCAGTTCTTC. Translation gives CASSIVAGGRNEQFF.

This clonotype is medium-sized (0.01 to 0.1%) within its sample. This chain connects TRBV30 to TRBJ2-2; D remains ambiguous. This CDR3 is 15 amino acids long. V lost 1 base, J lost 4 bases, and 13 bases lay in between. Germline loops: CDR1 GTSNPN, CDR2 SVGIG (reference sequence). DNA for the CDR3: TGTGCCTGGAGTGCCCTATGGGGATTCACCGGGGAGCTGTTTTTT. Translated: CAWSALWGFTGELFF.

Regarding this clonotype: Sequence at one end of the junction differs from germline and may be a read error. The chain uses TRBV5-6 and TRBJ2-7, with 7 bases fitting TRBD1. Germline V gives CDR1 SGHDT, CDR2 YYEEEE. CDR3 length: 13 residues. CDR3 DNA: TGCGCCAGCAGCCAGGGACAGACCTACGAGCAGTACTTC. Its translation: CASSQGQTYEQYF. The full variable domain, in which reference TRBV5-6 and TRBJ2-7 provide the parts outside the CDR3, is DAGVTQSPTHLIKTRGQQVTLRCSPKSGHDTVSWYQQALGQGPQFIFQYYEEEERQRGNFPDRFSGHQFPNYSSELNVNALLLGDSALYLCASSQGQTYEQYFGPGTRLTVT.

Concerning this clonotype: The junction differs from germline at one of its ends, possibly a read error. The V call is TRBV5-1, the J call TRBJ2-5; TRBD2 is a possible D gene (6 bases). Germline V gives CDR1 SGHRS, CDR2 YFSETQ. The CDR3 is 15 residues long. This CDR3 reads CASSPRLLGGETQYF. CDR3 sequence (DNA): TGTGCCAGCAGCCCTCGACTTCTCGGAGGGGAGACCCAGTACTTC.

V is TRBV18 and J is TRBJ1-1, with 7 bases that match TRBD1. The CDR3 length is 15 residues. Germline V CDR1 and CDR2: KGHSH, LQKENI. Trimming at V came to 0 bases and at J to 4 bases, leaving 5 bases not matched to a gene. The CDR3 reads CASSPPEGASTEAFF. The CDR3 DNA is TGTGCCAGCTCACCACCGGAGGGGGCGAGCACTGAAGCTTTCTTT.

This rearrangement joins TRBV5-4 to TRBJ2-1; TRBD1 is a possible D gene (6 bases). CDR1 and CDR2 from the germline V gene are SGHNT and YYREEE (reference sequence). CDR3 size: 14 residues. Trimming removed 2 bases at V and 7 bases at J, with 13 bases between. In DNA form, the CDR3 reads TGTGCCAGCAGCTTCCTACAGGGAAAGAATGAGCAGTTCTTC. Translation gives CASSFLQGKNEQFF.

The chain carries TRBV4-2 and TRBJ2-1, with unresolved D. Germline loops: CDR1 LGHNA, CDR2 YNFKEQ. V was pared by 0 bases and J by 13 bases, with 7 bases between. The CDR3 has 11 residues. The DNA of the CDR3 is TGTGCCAGCAGCCAAGAAAACATCCAGTTCTTC. Protein product: CASSQENIQFF.

A few counts support this clonotype. V gene TRBV18 combines with J gene TRBJ2-5; 7 nucleotides line up with TRBD1. After removal of 3 bases from V and 2 bases from J, the junction contained 6 bases not matched to a gene. Germline V gives CDR1 KGHSH, CDR2 LQKENI. CDR3 length: 15 residues. CDR3 DNA sequence: TGTGCCAGCTCACCCTTCGGACAGGCACAAGAGACCCAGTACTTC. Protein product: CASSPFGQAQETQYF.

The rearrangement joins TRBV12-3 or TRBV12-4 to TRBJ1-2; D possibly corresponds to TRBD1 (5 bases). The CDR3 totals 17 residues. V lost 4 bases, J lost 6 bases, and 24 bases lay in between. CDR3 in DNA: TGTGCCAGCAGTTCCCCCCTGGGGTGGGGGACCTGGAATGGCTACACCTTC. It translates to CASSSPLGWGTWNGYTF.

Judged by abundance, this clonotype is large (0.1 to 1%). This rearrangement joins TRBV24-1 to TRBJ1-5; D gene ambiguous. Germline assignment: CDR1 KGHDR and CDR2 SFDVKD. This CDR3 is 17 amino acids long. V was clipped by 5 bases and J by 2 bases, with 18 bases between them. As DNA, the CDR3 is TGTGCCACCAGTGCTGCGGGAATCCTGGGTGGCAATCAGCCCCAGCATTTT. Amino acid sequence: CATSAAGILGGNQPQHF.

Within the sample, this clonotype is large (0.1 to 1%). The chain carries TRBV10-3 and TRBJ2-3; TRBD2 matches 12 bases. The V segment lost 6 bases and the J segment 3 bases; nucleotides outside the gene matches: 4. This CDR3 comprises 15 residues. The germline CDR1 and CDR2 sequences are ENHRY and SYGVKD. Here the CDR3 reads CAIRGLAGLTDTQYF. DNA for the CDR3: TGTGCCATCAGGGGACTAGCGGGTTTAACAGATACGCAGTATTTT.

This clonotype has just a few counts. The V call is TRBV15, the J call TRBJ1-6; D call uncertain. The CDR3 is 17 amino acids. Trimming took 0 bases from V and 0 from J, leaving 9 bases between them. The germline V gene has CDR1 LNHNV and CDR2 YYDKDF (reference sequence). For the CDR3, the DNA is TGTGCCACCAGCAGAGAGGGAAAAAGCTCCTATAATTCACCCCTCCACTTT. This sequence encodes CATSREGKSSYNSPLHF.